This paragraph reports one TCR beta chain. It has no known antigen specificity. Lacking the conserved final phenylalanine or tryptophan, this CDR3 likely reflects a read error. Library preparation was by RT-PCR. The instrument was an Illumina HiSeq 2500. TCRdb reprocessed the public reads (quality trimming at Q25 with fastp, clone calling with MiXCR) and kept in-frame beta chains. Rows with one shared CDR3 protein collapse into an entry with the most common genes and DNA. For this sample there are about 500,000 distinct CDR3 sequences; approximately 15% appear just once. The ten most abundant clones make up around 3% of the sample. The V end loses 2 bases and the J end loses 0 bases, and a stretch of 5 bases separates them. The CDR3 spans 14 amino acids, including both terminal residues. The read is trimmed to its CDR3 DNA, 42 bases read in frame from base 1. CDR1 and CDR2 are drawn from the germline V gene: SGHDT, YYEEEE.

This sample was included in a study of response to subunit inactivated influenza vaccine (dated by TCRdb to between 2018 and 2020). Describing the broader study: The study used deep quantitative T cell receptor repertoire profiling to track responses to a trivalent subunit inactivated influenza vaccine. What the research found in general, with its limitations: It was suggested by the authors that each seasonal influenza vaccination may recruit only a limited number of new T cells.

This chain joins TRBV5-6 to TRBJ1-4; confidence is insufficient to name the D gene. The sequence derives from a man aged 50-75 years who received an inactivated influenza vaccine. Donor details come from another sample of the same person, matched by shared clones. This sample comprised CD4+ T cells sorted from PBMCs, obtained less than 30 months after vaccination. Here the CDR3 is given as CASSFTATNEKLFL. The nucleotide sequence reads TGTGCCAGCAGCTTTACCGCAACTAATGAAAAACTGTTTTTA.